The 9 T cell receptor beta chains reported below all come from one sample, sequenced in a study of blood T cell repertoires in COVID-19. Some clones are missing from TCRdb's copy, which holds only in-frame ones; the method was immunoSEQ multiplex PCR. The sample shows 350,000 or so clones, 85% to 90% of them seen only once. Sequencing was done on a sample of peripheral blood. The receptors stem from a man in his late teens or twenties with active or convalescent COVID-19.

V gene TRBV7-2 combines with J gene TRBJ1-1; D is undetermined. In germline, CDR1 is SGHTA, CDR2 FQGNSA. Trimming pared 1 base from V and 6 bases from J, leaving 12 bases between. The CDR3 has 14 residues. The CDR3 DNA reads TGTGCCAGCAGCTTAGTACATGGAGGAGCTGAAGCTTTCTTT. Encoded protein: CASSLVHGGAEAFF.

The J gene is TRBJ1-2, the V gene TRBV25-1, with D unresolved. The germline V gene encodes CDR1 MGHDK and CDR2 SYGVNS. The CDR3 is made up of 13 amino acids. With 4 bases removed from V and 4 bases from J, the gap between germline ends came to 10 bases. The CDR3 coding sequence is TGTGCCAGCAGTGGGCCAACAGTCTATGGCTACACCTTC. It codes for CASSGPTVYGYTF.

This sequence joins TRBV11-3 and TRBJ1-3; D not resolved. Trimming removed 1 base from V and 0 bases from J, with 13 bases in between. The CDR3 has 17 residues. From germline, CDR1 is SGHNT and CDR2 YENEEA. CDR3: CASSLVIRRSSGNTIYF. The CDR3 DNA reads TGTGCCAGCAGCTTAGTAATCCGTAGGAGCTCTGGAAACACCATATATTTT.

CDR3 loop: CASSIGGTGIYGYTF. The CDR3 nucleotides read TGTGCCAGTAGTATAGGGGGGACAGGGATCTATGGCTACACCTTC. The J gene is TRBJ1-2, the V gene TRBV19; 9 nucleotides match TRBD1. The CDR3 is made up of 15 amino acids. Per germline, CDR1 LNHDA and CDR2 SQIVND (reference sequence). V shed 1 base and J 4 bases; nucleotides not matched to a gene: 4.

Of note for this clone: The junction shows a germline mismatch at one end, possibly a read error. The chain is built from TRBV7-9 and TRBJ2-7; 8 nucleotides align to TRBD1. This CDR3 is 11 amino acids long. Germline loops: CDR1 SEHNR, CDR2 FQNEAQ (reference sequence). CDR3 region: CASGEAGQGRF. The CDR3 DNA is TGTGCCAGCGGTGAGGCCGGACAGGGCAGATTC.

The gene calls are TRBV15 and TRBJ2-2; D not certain. The CDR3 has 15 amino acids. Germline V gene lookup returns CDR1 LNHNV and CDR2 YYDKDF (reference sequence). V was pared by 5 bases and J by 6 bases, with 16 bases between. DNA for the CDR3: TGTGCCACCAGCCTAGAGGTAGACTGGGCCGGGGAGCTGTTTTTT. It is translated as CATSLEVDWAGELFF.

The chain employs TRBV27 and TRBJ2-1, with 8 bases that match TRBD2. Trimming at V came to 5 bases and at J to 7 bases, leaving 10 bases not matched to a gene. The CDR3 is 15 amino acids. CDR1 is MNHEY, CDR2 SMNVEV, per germline (reference sequence). The CDR3 DNA reads TGTGCCAGCAGTACCCAAGCGGGAGAAAGTAATGAGCAGTTCTTC. This encodes CASSTQAGESNEQFF.

The chain combines TRBV5-4 with TRBJ2-6; the D gene is possibly TRBD2 (6 bases). V was shortened by 5 bases and J by 4 bases, with 19 bases between the two germline ends. The length of the CDR3 is 17 residues. From germline, CDR1 is SGHNT and CDR2 YYREEE (reference sequence). CDR3 sequence: CASSGGQGLWGANVLTF. Written as DNA, the CDR3 is TGTGCCAGCAGTGGAGGGCAGGGCCTGTGGGGGGCCAACGTCCTGACTTTC.

This sequence joins TRBV5-4 and TRBJ2-3; 8 bases are a match to TRBD2. Unmatched junction bases numbered 13, after V lost 4 bases and J lost 3 bases. Germline V CDR1 and CDR2: SGHNT, YYREEE (reference sequence). The CDR3 is made up of 17 amino acids. CDR3 bases: TGTGCCAGCAGCCTAGGGGGACTAGAGAGAGGAACAGATACGCAGTATTTT. As protein: CASSLGGLERGTDTQYF.